These 17 T cell receptor beta chains originate from one sample sequenced in a study of cytomegalovirus exposure and HLA in healthy donors. A multiplex PCR was run with 60 Vbeta primers and 13 Jbeta primers. Assay used: immunoSEQ multiplex PCR; TCRdb lists only in-frame clones, some missing. The sample shows 130,000 to 150,000 clones, 80% to 85% of them seen only once. The sequencing sample was made of PBMCs. The receptors shown here come from a boy younger than 10 in good health and CMV-seronegative.

This chain uses TRBV27 with TRBJ1-4; no reliable D call. V was shortened by 3 bases and J by 5 bases, with 19 bases between the two germline ends. Germline loops: CDR1 MNHEY, CDR2 SMNVEV (reference sequence). The CDR3 covers 17 residues. DNA for the CDR3: TGTGCCAGCAGTTTCGGTTCATCCCGGGGAACGAATGAAAAACTGTTTTTT. It yields the protein CASSFGSSRGTNEKLFF.

The chain employs TRBV6-5 and TRBJ1-1, with D maybe TRBD1 (6 bases). V lost 5 bases and J 0 bases, leaving 13 bases between the germline ends. This CDR3 spans 15 amino acids. The V gene's germline CDR1 is MNHEY and CDR2 SVGAGI. The CDR3 nucleotides read TGTGCCAGCAGTAAGACAGGCCGGATGAACACTGAAGCTTTCTTT. Its protein is CASSKTGRMNTEAFF.

The J gene is TRBJ2-5, the V gene TRBV14; the match to TRBD2 covers 8 bases. The DNA end favors TRBJ2-7, so the J call may be wrong. Germline CDR1 SGHDN, CDR2 FVKESK. CDR3 size: 15 residues. The CDR3 loop is CASSATSGGSYEQYF. CDR3 in DNA: TGTGCCAGCAGCGCCACTAGCGGTGGATCCTACGAGCAGTACTTC.

The chain has TRBV7-8 and TRBJ2-7; D is perhaps TRBD1 (6 bases). V lost 5 bases to trimming and J lost 7 bases, with 15 bases between them. The germline V gene has CDR1 SGHVS and CDR2 FQNEAQ. The CDR3 totals 13 residues. DNA for the CDR3: TGTGCCAGCAGCGCTAAACAGGGCCGGGAGCAGTACTTC. Protein: CASSAKQGREQYF.

This clone was observed a handful of times. The genes are TRBV14 and TRBJ2-2; D gene uncertain. Germline V gives CDR1 SGHDN, CDR2 FVKESK. Deletions cut 6 bases from V and 5 bases from J, with 13 bases between. This CDR3 comprises 14 residues. The DNA for the CDR3 is TGTGCCAGCAGTCCTAGGATGAAAACCGGGGAGCTGTTTTTT. Translated, it gives CASSPRMKTGELFF. The whole variable domain, filled in from reference TRBV14 and TRBJ2-2, reads EAGVTQFPSHSVIEKGQTVTLRCDPISGHDNLYWYRRVMGKEIKFLLHFVKESKQDESGMPNNRFLAERTGGTYSTLKVQPAELEDSGVYFCASSPRMKTGELFFGEGSRLTVL.

The chain combines TRBV4-2 with TRBJ1-2; D unresolved. Trimming took 1 base from V and 8 from J, leaving 11 bases between them. The germline V gene has CDR1 LGHNA and CDR2 YNFKEQ. This CDR3 comprises 13 residues. CDR3 bases: TGTGCCAGCAGCCAAGGCAGTACGGGAGGCTACACCTTC. It translates to CASSQGSTGGYTF.

This chain uses TRBV12-5 with TRBJ1-6; D is undetermined. In germline, CDR1 is LGHNT, CDR2 FRNRAP. V shed 9 bases and J shed 12 bases, with 18 bases lying between them. The CDR3 has 13 amino acids. The CDR3 loop is CASGLIDTRPLHF. CDR3 nucleotide sequence: TGTGCTAGCGGCCTAATCGACACGCGACCCCTCCACTTT.

This clone was observed once. This sequence joins TRBV5-1 and TRBJ1-2; D might be TRBD1 (5 bases). The germline V gene has CDR1 SGHRS and CDR2 YFSETQ. The germline V and J ends were trimmed by 0 bases and 5 bases, with 11 bases remaining between them. The CDR3 runs 14 residues. This CDR3 is CASSLEGRLYGYTF. The CDR3 nucleotides read TGCGCCAGCAGCTTGGAGGGGCGCCTGTATGGCTACACCTTC.

This chain joins TRBV11-3 and TRBJ2-7; D perhaps matches TRBD1 (7 bases). This CDR3 is built from 18 residues. V was clipped by 1 base and J by 3 bases, with 22 bases between them. The germline gives CDR1 SGHNT, CDR2 YENEEA. In DNA, the CDR3 is TGTGCCAGCAGCTTAGGATGGAGTAGCAGGGGGGTAGACTACGAGCAGTACTTC. Amino acid sequence: CASSLGWSSRGVDYEQYF.

V usage is TRBV27 and J usage is TRBJ2-3; 8 bases line up with TRBD2. The CDR3 length is 14 residues. The germline V gene encodes CDR1 MNHEY and CDR2 SMNVEV (reference sequence). V lost 6 bases, J lost 3 bases, and 5 bases stayed unmatched. The CDR3: CASRLAGRTDTQYF. The CDR3 DNA reads TGTGCCAGCAGATTAGCGGGAAGGACAGATACGCAGTATTTT.

The CDR3 DNA reads TGTGCCAGCAGCTTAGGGGTCCCGGGAATAGATGAGCAGTTCTTC. This codes for CASSLGVPGIDEQFF. The genes are TRBV7-2 and TRBJ2-1, with D possibly TRBD2 on 5 matching bases. Germline assignment: CDR1 SGHTA and CDR2 FQGNSA. This CDR3 has 15 amino acids. V was trimmed by 1 base and J by 8 bases, leaving 15 bases between them.

This clone was recorded only once. The identical CDR3 is also encoded by other nucleotide sequences in the sample. The chain carries TRBV6-6 and TRBJ2-4, with D perhaps TRBD2 (7 bases). Germline assignment: CDR1 MNHNY and CDR2 SVGAGI (reference sequence). CDR3 length: 15 residues. CDR3 loop: CATQLGGPGKNIQYF. CDR3 nucleotide sequence: TGTGCTACCCAGCTCGGGGGGCCCGGCAAAAACATTCAGTACTTC.

This clone was seen only once. The chain employs TRBV29-1 and TRBJ2-2, with D maybe TRBD1 (6 bases). CDR3 length equals 15 residues. Germline CDR1 SQVTM, CDR2 ANQGSEA. Trimming took 7 bases from V and 0 from J, leaving 15 bases between them. The CDR3 loop is CSGAKTGPNTGELFF. The CDR3 nucleotides are TGCAGCGGGGCAAAGACAGGTCCGAACACCGGGGAGCTGTTTTTT.

V usage is TRBV5-5 and J usage is TRBJ2-7; TRBD1 matches 7 bases. V trimming: 2 bases; J trimming: 0 bases; junction bases outside the gene matches: 8. The CDR3 has 16 residues. The V gene's germline CDR1 is SGHKS and CDR2 YYEKEE (reference sequence). The CDR3 is CASSFAGGTVSYEQYF. CDR3 in DNA: TGTGCCAGCAGCTTTGCGGGTGGGACAGTCTCCTACGAGCAGTACTTC.

The chain links TRBV18 to TRBJ2-1; TRBD1 matches at 10 bases. V gave up 5 bases and J gave up 10 bases; unmatched junction bases: 8. CDR3 length: 14 amino acids. In germline, CDR1 is KGHSH, CDR2 LQKENI. The CDR3 region is CASSFRDRGGEQFF. CDR3 bases: TGTGCCAGCTCATTTCGGGACAGGGGAGGAGAGCAGTTCTTC.

The rearrangement uses TRBV7-3 and TRBJ2-4; D gene unclear. Germline V CDR1 and CDR2: SGHTA, FQGTGA. This CDR3 has 14 amino acids. The V end lost 3 bases, the J end lost 3 bases, and 9 bases lay between the germline ends. CDR3 bases: TGTGCCAGCAGCTTCCGACTCAGCAAAAACATTCAGTACTTC. This encodes CASSFRLSKNIQYF. Complete variable domain (other parts from reference TRBV7-3 and TRBJ2-4): GAGVSQTPSNKVTEKGKYVELRCDPISGHTALYWYRQSLGQGPEFLIYFQGTGAADDSGLPNDRFFAVRPEGSVSTLKIQRTERGDSAVYLCASSFRLSKNIQYFGAGTRLSVL.

V usage is TRBV21-1 and J usage is TRBJ2-1; the table's D call TRBD2 went unverified against the DNA. TRBV21-1 is a documented pseudogene. The CDR3 has 14 residues. CDR3 amino acids: CASSKTRGANEQFF. CDR3 sequence (DNA): TGTGCCAGCAGCAAGACCCGGGGGGCCAATGAGCAGTTCTTC.